This is a list of T cell receptor beta chains from one sample in a study of blood T cell repertoires in COVID-19. Data came from immunoSEQ multiplex PCR; TCRdb stores just in-frame clones and leaves some out. The repertoire holds just over 300,000 clones, under 90% seen once, with 1.8% in the top ten. The specimen sequenced was peripheral blood. These receptors came from a woman in her 30s with COVID-19, enrolled during active disease. Each CDR3 is given with its conserved first and last residue. Clone size is not always given. Where it is, it says once, few, many or a class for expanded clones.

>-|TRBV28|TRBJ2-6
CASSASGQGYPSGANVLTF
>-|TRBV18|TRBJ1-2
CASSPGTGDYGYTF
>-|TRBV18|TRBJ1-2
CASSPRLAAAYYGYTF
>-|TRBV6-5|TRBJ1-2
CASLRDSTHYGYTF
>-|TRBV19|TRBJ2-1
CASSIAGGSYNEQFF
>-|TRBV5-1|TRBJ2-5
CASSPARGATETQYF
>once|TRBV6-5|TRBJ1-1
CASHRGSDTEAFF
>-|TRBV10-3|TRBJ2-3
CAIKAGQGTDTQYF
>-|TRBV7-2|TRBJ2-7
CASSRVMGGYEQYF
>-|TRBV30|TRBJ1-4
CAWTPGTGTYEKLFF
>-|TRBV27|TRBJ2-7
CASSLYSGSRRGYEQYF
>-|TRBV5-4|TRBJ1-2
CAIKDGGAYGYTF
>-|TRBV3-1/TRBV3-2|TRBJ1-4
CASSQRDRVAEKLFF
>-|TRBV4-1|TRBJ1-1
CASSQGRAAGMNTEAFF
>-|TRBV5-1|TRBJ1-2
CASSLAGWGGYTF
>-|TRBV7-2|TRBJ2-2
CASSLGRSPTGELFF
>-|TRBV5-4|TRBJ2-1
CASSFSRLAGYNEQFF
>-|TRBV4-1|TRBJ1-2
CASFGGDYTF
>-|TRBV21-1|TRBJ1-1
CASSRWGGTEAFF
>-|TRBV7-2|TRBJ1-6
CASSPRTGRGLHF
>-|TRBV11-3|TRBJ1-1
CASNRVRNTEAFF
>once|TRBV19|TRBJ1-4
CASSIETVNEKLFF
>-|TRBV28|TRBJ1-2
CASSLYPTEVNGYTF
>-|TRBV18|TRBJ1-2
CASSSGTDYGYTF
>-|TRBV6-5|TRBJ1-6
CASSRTGNSPLHF
>-|TRBV5-1|TRBJ2-2
CASSFSGGLVGELFF
>-|TRBV7-2|TRBJ2-5
CASSSGQGAQETQYF
>once|TRBV12-3/TRBV12-4|TRBJ1-3
CASSLRSGNTIYF
>once|TRBV7-9|TRBJ2-2
CASSLRGGATGELFF
>-|TRBV11-3|TRBJ2-3
CASSLELASTDTQYF
>-|TRBV24-1|TRBJ1-1
CATSDFRSTEAFF
>-|TRBV5-1|TRBJ1-6
CASSAEQGAPNSPLHF
>once|TRBV2|TRBJ2-7
CASSERGTGSYEQYF
>-|TRBV4-1|TRBJ1-6
CASSQDRYWTMNSPLHF
>-|TRBV5-5|TRBJ1-2
CASSEDRGYGYTF
>-|TRBV5-4|TRBJ1-2
CASSFRDRGDYGYTF
>-|TRBV7-9|TRBJ2-1
CASSITGTPSAIEQFF
>-|TRBV15|TRBJ2-1
CATSRGRTGVYNEQFF
>-|TRBV6-4|TRBJ2-1
CASSDGTGGNEQFF
>once|TRBV2|TRBJ1-4
CASSVNRATNEKLFF
>-|TRBV29-1|TRBJ1-2
CSAPRGNYGYTF